The entry that follows covers one T cell receptor beta chain sequence. After removal of 5 bases from V and 2 bases from J, the junction contained 4 bases not matched to a gene. The CDR3 runs to 15 residues. Germline CDR1 reads SGHTA; CDR2 reads FQGNSA. These data are taken from a study of T cell responses to AZD1222 COVID-19 vaccine. Sequencing was performed with immunoSEQ multiplex PCR; in TCRdb, only in-frame clones are kept and a portion is missing. The sample carries 150,000 to 200,000 clones, around 94% recorded once. The clonotype originates from an adult who received the AZD1222 COVID-19 vaccine. Sequenced material: peripheral blood, taken 28 days after the second AZD1222 dose. The chain is built from TRBV7-2 and TRBJ2-7, with TRBD2 matching 12 bases. CDR3 amino acids: CASSAASGRAYEQYF. The CDR3 nucleotides read TGTGCCAGCAGCGCAGCTAGCGGGAGGGCCTACGAGCAGTACTTC.